These 16 T cell receptor beta chains were sequenced from one sample in a study of T cells in localized non-small cell lung cancer. Clones were read by immunoSEQ multiplex PCR, and TCRdb kept only the in-frame ones, dropping some. The data contain some 30,000 clones, roughly nine tenths of them singletons. Sequencing was performed on PBMCs, taken before any cancer treatment. Every receptor here comes from a man aged 40 to 75 with stage II lung adenocarcinoma.

Of note for this clone: Compared with germline, one end of the junction differs, possibly owing to a read error. In DNA form, the CDR3 reads TGCGCCAGCAGTCAATCGGCCGGATGGTGGGACTTC. It yields the protein CASSQSAGWWDF. The rearrangement joins TRBV23-1 to TRBJ2-7; D ambiguous. TRBV23-1 is annotated as an ORF whose role is uncertain. This CDR3 is 12 amino acids long.

The rearrangement links TRBV18 to TRBJ2-1, with 8 positions matching TRBD2. CDR3 length: 16 residues. Looked up from germline, CDR1 is KGHSH and CDR2 is LQKENI. Losses at the gene ends were 2 bases for V and 3 bases for J; bases not matched to a gene: 6. Here the CDR3 DNA reads TGTGCCAGCTCACCAGGGGCCGCGGGAGGCTACAATGAGCAGTTCTTC. Translating gives CASSPGAAGGYNEQFF.

The chain uses TRBV6-1 and TRBJ2-3; unclear D gene. The germline V gene has CDR1 MNHNS and CDR2 SASEGT. V was cut by 7 bases and J by 5 bases, with 13 bases left in between. The CDR3 loop spans 13 amino acids. The CDR3 sequence is CASIRTIGDTQYF. CDR3 sequence (DNA): TGTGCCAGCATCCGCACAATAGGAGATACGCAGTATTTT.

CDR3 in amino acids: CAGSGQLTYGYTF. In DNA form, the CDR3 reads TGTGCCGGGTCAGGACAGCTTACCTATGGCTACACCTTC. V gene TRBV28 combines with J gene TRBJ1-2; D may be TRBD1 (6 bases). V was clipped by 11 bases and J by 4 bases, with 17 bases between them. CDR3 length: 13 amino acids. Germline lookup yields CDR1 MDHEN and CDR2 SYDVKM.

The chain recombines TRBV6-6 with TRBJ1-1, with a possible D match to TRBD1 (6 bases). There are 16 residues in the CDR3. V was cut by 6 bases and J by 2 bases, with 19 bases left in between. Germline CDR1 MNHNY, CDR2 SVGAGI (reference sequence). As DNA, the CDR3 is TGTGCCAGCAGCCACTTCGGGGGGCCCCGAAACACTGAAGCTTTCTTT. Amino acid sequence: CASSHFGGPRNTEAFF.

This clone was counted only a few times. This CDR3 reads CAALRAEDTGELFF. As DNA, the CDR3 is TGTGCCGCCTTGCGAGCGGAAGACACCGGGGAGCTGTTTTTT. The chain has TRBV6-6 and TRBJ2-2; a possible D gene is TRBD2 (5 bases). Trimming left V 11 bases short and J 3 bases short, with 16 bases between. The CDR3 is 14 amino acids. CDR1 is MNHNY and CDR2 is SVGAGI in the germline V gene (reference sequence).

The chain recombines TRBV28 with TRBJ1-4; the D is unclear. V gave up 5 bases and J gave up 5 bases, with 12 bases separating them. CDR3 size: 14 residues. Germline V gene lookup returns CDR1 MDHEN and CDR2 SYDVKM. This CDR3 is CASSPPGGNEKLFF. The CDR3 nucleotides are TGTGCCAGCAGTCCCCCCGGCGGCAATGAAAAACTGTTTTTT.

J is TRBJ2-1 and V is TRBV19, with D perhaps matching TRBD1 or TRBD2 (5 bases each). Germline V CDR1 and CDR2: LNHDA, SQIVND (reference sequence). The CDR3 runs to 12 residues. The V and J ends lost 7 bases and 10 bases respectively, with 14 bases between them. The chain's CDR3 is CASTPGTREQFF. DNA for the CDR3: TGTGCCAGTACCCCCGGGACCCGGGAGCAGTTCTTC.

The chain employs TRBV9 and TRBJ2-1; 8 nucleotides agree with TRBD2. Trimming took 1 base from V and 3 from J; bases not matched to a gene: 6. This CDR3 spans 16 amino acids. Germline lookup yields CDR1 SGDLS and CDR2 YYNGEE. CDR3 bases: TGTGCCAGCAGCGTATTTGGGAGCGGGGGCTACAATGAGCAGTTCTTC. It translates to CASSVFGSGGYNEQFF.

This clone has only one observation. This chain uses TRBV10-3 with TRBJ2-7; 8 positions agree with TRBD1. The CDR3 has 14 residues. The germline V gene encodes CDR1 ENHRY and CDR2 SYGVKD. J gave up 1 base and V 6 bases, and 5 bases lay outside the gene matches. CDR3 nucleotide sequence: TGTGCCATCAGCTGGGGACAGGCTTCCTACGAGCAGTACTTC. It yields the protein CAISWGQASYEQYF.

This clone was detected once. This chain links TRBV10-2 with TRBJ2-6; D is possibly TRBD1 or TRBD2 (5 bases each). Germline CDR1 reads WSHSY; CDR2 reads SAAADI. The CDR3 is 16 residues long. Between the trimmed V and J ends, which lost 4 bases and 0 bases, there was a span of 10 bases. The CDR3 reads CASSARGNSGANVLTF. In DNA, the CDR3 is TGCGCCAGCAGTGCGAGGGGAAACTCTGGGGCCAACGTCCTGACTTTC.

The V and J genes are TRBV2 and TRBJ2-1; 11 bases fit TRBD2. Trimming removed 6 bases from V and 5 bases from J; junction bases left unmatched: 6. The germline V gene has CDR1 SNHLY and CDR2 FYNNEI. This CDR3 comprises 15 residues. The CDR3 nucleotides are TGTGCCAGCAGAGAACTAGCGGGAGTAAACAATGAGCAGTTCTTC. Its translation is CASRELAGVNNEQFF.

The rearrangement uses TRBV4-1 and TRBJ2-5; perhaps TRBD1 as D (5 bases). Germline values: CDR1 MGHRA, CDR2 YSYEKL. With 4 bases removed from V and 2 bases from J, the gap between germline ends came to 11 bases. This CDR3 is 14 amino acids long. The CDR3 DNA follows: TGCGCCAGCAGCCTAGAGGCAGGGCAAGAGACCCAGTACTTC. Amino acids: CASSLEAGQETQYF.

V gene TRBV4-1 combines with J gene TRBJ2-3, with D perhaps being TRBD1 or TRBD2 (5 bases each). The germline gives CDR1 MGHRA, CDR2 YSYEKL. V lost 0 bases to trimming and J lost 0 bases, with 10 bases between them. The CDR3 spans 16 residues. DNA of the CDR3: TGCGCCAGCAGCCAAGAACCGGGACGGAGCACAGATACGCAGTATTTT. Its protein product is CASSQEPGRSTDTQYF.

This sequence joins TRBV6-4 and TRBJ1-1; 8 nucleotides align to TRBD1. J was trimmed by 6 bases and V by 8 bases; bases with no gene match: 8. The CDR3 totals 13 residues. Germline CDR1 is MRHNA and CDR2 is SNTAGT. CDR3 bases: TGTGCCAGCTCCCGGACAGGGAATTCTGAAGCTTTCTTT. Translation gives CASSRTGNSEAFF.

The J gene is TRBJ2-1, the V gene TRBV15; TRBD2 agrees at 9 bases. The V gene's germline CDR1 is LNHNV and CDR2 YYDKDF (reference sequence). The CDR3 sequence is 9 residues long. V lost 11 bases and J lost 16; bases outside the gene matches: 6. CDR3 loop: CASPGTSFF. In DNA, the CDR3 is TGTGCCTCTCCCGGGACTAGCTTCTTC.